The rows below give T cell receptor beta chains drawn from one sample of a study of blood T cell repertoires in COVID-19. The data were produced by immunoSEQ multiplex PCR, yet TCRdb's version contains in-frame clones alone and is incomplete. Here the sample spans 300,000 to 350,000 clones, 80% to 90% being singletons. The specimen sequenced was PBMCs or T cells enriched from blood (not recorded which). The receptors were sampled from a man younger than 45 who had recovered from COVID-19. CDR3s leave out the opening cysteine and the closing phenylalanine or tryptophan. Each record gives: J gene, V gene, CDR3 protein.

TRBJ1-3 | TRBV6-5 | ASRGFSGNTIY
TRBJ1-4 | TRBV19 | ASSTRDRSNEKLF
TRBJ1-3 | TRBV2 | ASKAGYSGNTIY
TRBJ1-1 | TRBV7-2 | ASSLPPGGSTEAF
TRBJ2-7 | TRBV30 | AWSSLGTTTYEQY
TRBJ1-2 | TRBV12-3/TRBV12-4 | ASRRDSYGYT
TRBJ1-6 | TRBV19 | ASSMERTARYNSPLH
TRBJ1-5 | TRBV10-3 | AISESGGANQPQH
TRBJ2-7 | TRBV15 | ATSRPGQGALKQY
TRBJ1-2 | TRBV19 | ASTETGYNYGYT
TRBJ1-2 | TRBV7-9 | ASSQNGGGYT
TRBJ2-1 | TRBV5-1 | ASSLTGWEQF
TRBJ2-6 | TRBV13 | ASSLYRSSGANVLT
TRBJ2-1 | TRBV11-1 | ASSLSSRGPNEQF
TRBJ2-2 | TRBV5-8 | ASSLNPLTVRGLF
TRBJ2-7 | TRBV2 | ASSEGGGVAYEQY
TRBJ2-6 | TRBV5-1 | ASSSGSGGANVLT
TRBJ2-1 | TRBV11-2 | ASSPNWRDNEQF
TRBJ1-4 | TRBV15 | ATSRDRQENEKLF
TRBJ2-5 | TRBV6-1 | ASSEWDRAETQY
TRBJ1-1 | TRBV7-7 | ASSLDRETEAF
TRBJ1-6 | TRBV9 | ASNPGGGRNSPLH
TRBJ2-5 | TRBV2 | ASSLRTGRGPETQY
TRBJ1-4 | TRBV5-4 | ASSSGTAKLF
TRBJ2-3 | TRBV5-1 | ASSLALAGADTQY
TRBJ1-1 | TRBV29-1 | SVEVRGAVNTEAF
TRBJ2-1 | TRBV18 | ASSPPSGGLHNEQF
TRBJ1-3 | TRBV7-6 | ASSLAGGGSGNTIY
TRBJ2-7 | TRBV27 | ASSPTLRASSYEQY
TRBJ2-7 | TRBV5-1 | ASSFGAGTYEQY
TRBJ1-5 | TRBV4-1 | ASSQDLSGQGYQPQH
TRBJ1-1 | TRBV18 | ASSRQGAEDTEAF
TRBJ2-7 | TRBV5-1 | ASSQDRGVDEQY
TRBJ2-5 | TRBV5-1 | ASSLSSLFGVRRETQY
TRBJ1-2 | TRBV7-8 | ASSWGLSDGGYT
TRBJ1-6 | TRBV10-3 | AISALSHPSSYNSPLH
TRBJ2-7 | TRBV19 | ASSSQGASYEQY
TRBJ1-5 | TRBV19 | ASSEDRGIAQPQH
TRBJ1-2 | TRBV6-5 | ASRATGVRGYT
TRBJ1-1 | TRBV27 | ASSTSDSTEAF
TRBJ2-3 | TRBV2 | ASSDSGGADTQY
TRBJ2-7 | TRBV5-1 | ASSLEQTTYEQY
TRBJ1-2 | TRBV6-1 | ASSETRTANGYT
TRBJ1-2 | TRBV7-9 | ASSSVDGYT
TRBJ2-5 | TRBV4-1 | ASSPRLAGVSGETQY
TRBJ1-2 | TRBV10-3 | AIGQGNYGYT
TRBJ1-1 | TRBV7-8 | ASSLDIAQGTEAF
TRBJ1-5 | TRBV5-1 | ASSSSGQGNQPQH
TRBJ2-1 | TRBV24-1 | ATSDPTSGGYNEQF